The clone carrying this TCR beta chain was seen a handful of times. In the source study's methods: Using reference gene primer amplification, nucleated cell counts were estimated. The protocol was immunoSEQ multiplex PCR, while the TCRdb copy is restricted to in-frame clones and leaves out a portion. V and J calls and clone size follow that table, whereas D and trimming were derived from the DNA. The table includes 300,000 to 400,000 clones, about 90% detected once. These data originate in a study of blood T cell repertoires in COVID-19. About the study: PBMCs, B-cell-depleted T cells, or T cells provided the cDNA or gDNA that made up the material.

Followed longitudinally, the Seattle patients had been enrolled during active infection. The clonotype originates from a woman aged 70 to 79 with COVID-19, enrolled during active disease. The sequenced material came from peripheral blood.

CDR3 region: CASSIRGLATNEQFF. In DNA, the CDR3 is TGTGCCAGTAGTATCCGGGGACTAGCGACGAATGAGCAGTTCTTC. The chain links TRBV19 to TRBJ2-1; 10 bases match TRBD2. Unmatched junction bases numbered 6, after V lost 3 bases and J lost 7 bases. The CDR3 is 15 amino acids. Per the germline V gene, CDR1 is LNHDA and CDR2 is SQIVND (reference sequence).